The 3 T cell receptor beta chains listed next were all sequenced from one sample in a study of blood T cell repertoires in COVID-19 (TCRdb year 2020). The receptor library was made with the immunoSEQ multiplex PCR assay. This is the immuneACCESS table as TCRdb keeps it, with only in-frame sequences that have V and J called. A part of the clones is gone; compared with another copy, unresolved V genes explain less than half, and the rest is unexplained. The sample table records 200,000 to 250,000 clones; roughly 88% of these occur just once. The top ten constitute 1.5% of the sample. The specimen was peripheral blood. The receptors originated from a man aged 18 to 29 with active or convalescent COVID-19.

The gene calls are TRBV2 and TRBJ2-1, with 9 bases matching TRBD2. J lost 7 bases, V lost 0 bases, and 7 bases had no gene match. Germline-derived CDR1 and CDR2 are SNHLY and FYNNEI. The CDR3 consists of 16 residues. CDR3 residues: CASSEARGTSGNEQFF. CDR3 bases: TGTGCCAGCAGTGAAGCGCGAGGAACTAGCGGGAATGAGCAGTTCTTC. The full variable domain, in which reference TRBV2 and TRBJ2-1 provide the parts outside the CDR3, is EPEVTQTPSHQVTQMGQEVILRCVPISNHLYFYWYRQILGQKVEFLVSFYNNEISEKSEIFDDQFSVERPDGSNFTLKIRSTKLEDSAMYFCASSEARGTSGNEQFFGPGTRLTVL.

The chain is built from TRBV6-5 and TRBJ2-2, with 9 bases that match TRBD2. Per the germline V gene, CDR1 is MNHEY and CDR2 is SVGAGI. The length of the CDR3 is 15 residues. V was pared by 6 bases and J by 3 bases, with 5 bases of the junction left unmatched. The DNA for the CDR3 is TGTGCCAGCAGCTTGGCGGGAGGGGACACCGGGGAGCTGTTTTTT. This codes for CASSLAGGDTGELFF.

This clone has just one count. The rearrangement links TRBV6-2 or TRBV6-3 to TRBJ2-7; 11 bases map to TRBD2. Germline V lookup: CDR1 MNHEY, CDR2 SVGEGT. V shed 6 bases, J shed 0 bases, and the junction held 4 bases outside the gene matches. The CDR3 consists of 15 residues. CDR3 sequence: CASSGGLAASYEQYF. The CDR3 DNA reads as TGTGCCAGCAGCGGGGGACTAGCGGCCTCCTACGAGCAGTACTTC.